This T cell receptor beta chain was sequenced in a study of blood T cell repertoires in COVID-19. Study in general: The United States, Italy and Spain provided the acute and convalescent COVID-19 samples. Sample material is recorded as cDNA or gDNA derived from T cells, B-cell-depleted T cells, or PBMCs.

CDR1 and CDR2 from the germline V gene are MGHDK and SYGVNS. This CDR3 comprises 14 residues. The ends lost 8 bases at V and 4 bases at J; junction bases unmatched: 10. In the original analysis: Amplification from reference gene primers served as the basis for estimated nucleated cell counts. Assay used: immunoSEQ multiplex PCR; TCRdb lists only in-frame clones, some missing. V and J calls and clone size are given by that table; D and trimming were obtained from the DNA. The table records 110,000 to 150,000 clones, around 83% of them present only once. The V and J genes are TRBV25-1 and TRBJ1-2; TRBD1 matches 7 bases. This clonotype was obtained from a man in his 60s with active or convalescent COVID-19. Sequencing used peripheral blood. The CDR3 bases are TGTGCCAGCGCCCGACAGGGTTGGGGCTATGGCTACACCTTC. It yields the protein CASARQGWGYGYTF.